This T cell receptor (beta chain) was observed in a study of cytomegalovirus exposure and HLA in healthy donors. PCR involved 60 Vbeta and 13 Jbeta primers. Clones were read by immunoSEQ multiplex PCR, and TCRdb kept only the in-frame ones, dropping some. Among around 170,000 clones listed, 81% were seen once. Deletions cut 3 bases from V and 6 bases from J, with 9 bases between. The CDR3 is 14 residues long. Germline V lookup: CDR1 SNHLY, CDR2 FYNNEI. This sequence joins TRBV2 and TRBJ1-6; D unresolved. The sample taken for sequencing was PBMCs. This receptor was taken from a man between 50 and 59 years old in good health and CMV-seronegative. The CDR3: CASSDQDSNSPLHF. The CDR3 coding sequence is TGTGCCAGCAGTGACCAGGATAGTAATTCACCCCTCCACTTT.